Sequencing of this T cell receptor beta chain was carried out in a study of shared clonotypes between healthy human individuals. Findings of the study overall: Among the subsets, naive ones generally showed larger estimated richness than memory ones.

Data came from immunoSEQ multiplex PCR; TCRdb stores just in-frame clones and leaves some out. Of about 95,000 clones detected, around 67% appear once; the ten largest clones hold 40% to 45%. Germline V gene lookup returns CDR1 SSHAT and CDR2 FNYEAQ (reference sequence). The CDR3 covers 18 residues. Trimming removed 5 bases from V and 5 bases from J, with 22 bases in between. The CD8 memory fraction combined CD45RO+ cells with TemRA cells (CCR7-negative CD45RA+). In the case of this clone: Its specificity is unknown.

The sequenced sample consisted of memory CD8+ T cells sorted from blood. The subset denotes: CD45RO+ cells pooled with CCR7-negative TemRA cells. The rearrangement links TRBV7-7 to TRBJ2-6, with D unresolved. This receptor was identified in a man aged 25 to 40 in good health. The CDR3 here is CASSPYVMPQSRANVLTF. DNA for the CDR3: TGTGCCAGCAGCCCATATGTTATGCCACAAAGTCGGGCCAACGTCCTGACTTTC.